This T cell receptor (beta chain) was identified during a study of blood T cells in healthy people across ages. The CDR3 extends over 19 amino acids. CDR1 SGDLS and CDR2 YYNGEE come from the germline V gene. Trimming took 4 bases from V and 0 from J; bases not matched to a gene: 11. The individuals who served as donors were healthy Caucasians living in Russia, aged roughly 6 to 95. Peripheral blood samples of about 10 milliliters were drawn from each donor. A remark on this clonotype: As yet, its antigen is unknown.

General study results and limits: In long-lived donors, naive CD4+ cell counts and diversity exceeded those of aged donors.

PCR was performed a second time for about 7 to 11 cycles using a sample-barcoded 5' primer and a J-beta primer mix. The study obtained at least 2.5 million CDR3-containing paired-end reads from every sample. TCRdb redid the calling of the 5' RACE reads with MiXCR, one entry per CDR3 protein. The sample includes 790,000 or so distinct CDR3 sequences, more than 50% of them seen just once. This clonotype was sampled from a man in his forties in good health. The sample was blood. The chain recombines TRBV9 with TRBJ2-3; TRBD2 aligns across 13 bases. The CDR3 loop reads CASSFAGTSGAGSTDTQYF. As DNA, the CDR3 is TGTGCCAGCAGCTTCGCCGGGACTAGCGGGGCGGGAAGCACAGATACGCAGTATTTT.